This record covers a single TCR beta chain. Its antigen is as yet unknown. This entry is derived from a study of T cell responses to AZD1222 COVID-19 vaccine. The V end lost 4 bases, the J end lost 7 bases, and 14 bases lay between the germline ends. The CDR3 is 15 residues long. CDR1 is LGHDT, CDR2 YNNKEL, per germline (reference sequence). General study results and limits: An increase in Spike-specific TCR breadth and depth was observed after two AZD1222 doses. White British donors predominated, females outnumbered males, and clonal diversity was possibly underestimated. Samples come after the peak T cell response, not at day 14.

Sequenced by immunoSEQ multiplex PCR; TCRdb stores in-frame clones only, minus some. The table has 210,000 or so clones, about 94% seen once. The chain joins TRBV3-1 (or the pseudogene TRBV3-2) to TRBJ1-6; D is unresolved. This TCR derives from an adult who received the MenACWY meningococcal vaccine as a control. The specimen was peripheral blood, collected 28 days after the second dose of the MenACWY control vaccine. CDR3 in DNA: TGTGCCAGCAGCCCCTTTCTTTTCACAAATTCACCCCTCCACTTT. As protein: CASSPFLFTNSPLHF.